This T cell receptor beta chain was observed in a study of CD8+CD57+ T cells in acquired aplastic anemia. Germline V CDR1 and CDR2: LNHNV, YYDKDF (reference sequence). V gave up 6 bases and J gave up 5 bases; unmatched junction bases: 12. This CDR3 is 18 amino acids long. Profiles of TCR beta VDJ and CDR3 were generated from a genomic DNA template. TCRdb itself ran the reads through MiXCR, one entry per CDR3 protein. The data show around 190,000 distinct CDR3 sequences, 61% seen once. The genes are TRBV15 and TRBJ2-1; 14 positions match TRBD2. The sample consisted of sorted CD4+, CD8+, or CD8+CD57+ T cells (not recorded which) from PBMCs. The sequence was obtained from a human donor in good health. CDR3 DNA: TGTGCCACCAGAATAGGATCCGGGACTAGCGGGGGAGACAATGAGCAGTTCTTC. Translating it yields CATRIGSGTSGGDNEQFF. Full variable domain (outside the CDR3, taken from reference TRBV15 and TRBJ2-1): DAMVIQNPRYQVTQFGKPVTLSCSQTLNHNVMYWYQQKSSQAPKLLFHYYDKDFNNEADTPDNFQSRRPNTSFCFLDIRSPGLGDTAMYLCATRIGSGTSGGDNEQFFGPGTRLTVL.